This entry lists 6 T cell receptor beta chains sequenced from one sample in a study of cytomegalovirus exposure and HLA in healthy donors. The table came from immunoSEQ multiplex PCR; TCRdb's copy has only in-frame clones and leaves some out. The table lists about 280,000 clones, 80% to 90% of them singletons. Sequencing input: PBMCs. The receptors come from a woman aged 18-29 years in good health and CMV-seronegative.

The DNA of the CDR3 is TGTGCCAGCAGCAAGACAGGGGTTAGGGCTGAAGCTTTCTTT. This encodes CASSKTGVRAEAFF. The chain employs TRBV7-8 and TRBJ1-1, with 8 nucleotides matching TRBD1. J was trimmed by 6 bases and V by 5 bases; bases with no gene match: 8. The length of the CDR3 is 14 residues. Per the germline V gene, CDR1 is SGHVS and CDR2 is FQNEAQ.

This chain joins TRBV11-2 and TRBJ2-2, with 8 bases lining up with TRBD2. The CDR3 contains 16 residues. The trim removed 5 bases at V and 1 base at J, leaving 6 bases unmatched. CDR1 and CDR2 (germline): SGHAT, FQNNGV. CDR3 loop: CASSAVTSGNTGELFF. CDR3 nucleotide sequence: TGTGCCAGCAGCGCCGTTACTAGCGGGAACACCGGGGAGCTGTTTTTT.

This rearrangement joins TRBV28 to TRBJ1-6; 8 positions match TRBD1. This CDR3 is built from 18 residues. Unmatched junction bases numbered 13, after V lost 6 bases and J lost 3 bases. The germline gives CDR1 MDHEN, CDR2 SYDVKM. The CDR3 region is CASRPTFTGGNYNSPLHF. The CDR3 nucleotides read TGTGCCAGCAGACCTACCTTTACAGGGGGGAACTATAATTCACCCCTCCACTTT.

The chain recombines TRBV4-1 with TRBJ2-7, with 12 nucleotides matching TRBD2. Germline assignment: CDR1 MGHRA and CDR2 YSYEKL. Trimming at V came to 0 bases and at J to 4 bases, leaving 4 bases not matched to a gene. The CDR3 runs 16 residues. CDR3 coding DNA: TGCGCCAGCAGCCAAGACTTACTAGCGGGGGGTTACGAGCAGTACTTC. Translation gives CASSQDLLAGGYEQYF.

The V gene is TRBV6-5, the J gene TRBJ1-5, with a weak D call TRBD1 (6 bases). The germline V and J ends were trimmed by 2 bases and 0 bases, with 8 bases remaining between them. This CDR3 region has 15 residues. The germline CDR1 and CDR2 sequences are MNHEY and SVGAGI. The CDR3 DNA reads as TGTGCCAGCAGTTACCAACAGGGTAGCAATCAGCCCCAGCATTTT. Amino acids: CASSYQQGSNQPQHF.

This chain connects TRBV5-1 to TRBJ1-1; D remains unclear. Germline V lookup: CDR1 SGHRS, CDR2 YFSETQ. The CDR3 consists of 14 residues. V lost 6 bases, J lost 2 bases, and 14 bases lay in between. The CDR3 sequence is CASTVSGLNTEAFF. The CDR3, as DNA: TGCGCCAGCACTGTGTCAGGACTTAACACTGAAGCTTTCTTT.